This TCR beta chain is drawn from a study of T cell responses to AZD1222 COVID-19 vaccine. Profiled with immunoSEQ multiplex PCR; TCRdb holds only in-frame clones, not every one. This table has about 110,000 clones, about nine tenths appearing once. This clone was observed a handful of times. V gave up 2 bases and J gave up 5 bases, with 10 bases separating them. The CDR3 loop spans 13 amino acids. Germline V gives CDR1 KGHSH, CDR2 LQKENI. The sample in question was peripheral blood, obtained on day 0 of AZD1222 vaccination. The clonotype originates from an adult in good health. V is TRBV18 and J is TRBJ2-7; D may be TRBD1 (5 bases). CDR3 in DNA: TGTGCCAGCTCACCAAGGGGCAGGGACGAGCAGTACTTC. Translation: CASSPRGRDEQYF.